This TCR beta chain derives from a study of OX40 agonist ivuxolimab in advanced cancers. The wider study: Every 2 weeks, ivuxolimab was infused into the patients intravenously at between 0.01 and 10 mg/kg.

Patients who had autoimmune disease history or got systemic immunosuppression were left out. Study results and limitations: The study observed clonal expansion of CD4+ and CD8+ blood T cells by week 6 at 0.1 to 3.0 mg/kg.

V gave up 0 bases and J gave up 7 bases, with 13 bases separating them. This CDR3 region has 14 residues. The V gene's germline CDR1 is KGHSY and CDR2 FQNENV. Sequencing used immunoSEQ multiplex PCR; TCRdb keeps in-frame clones, though not all of them. The repertoire holds 19,000 or so clones, with 70% to 90% as singletons. This clone was seen once. The antigen is undetermined. The source material was CD4+ or CD8+ T cells sorted from blood, sampled in a trial of the OX40 agonist ivuxolimab. The origin of this receptor is an adult with an advanced solid tumor such as melanoma, head and neck, liver or kidney cancer. The chain joins TRBV16 to TRBJ2-7; either TRBD1 or TRBD2 may fit D (6 bases each). CDR3 sequence: CASSQSHGGGEQYF. CDR3 nucleotide sequence: TGTGCCAGCAGCCAATCCCACGGAGGGGGGGAGCAGTACTTC.